This T cell receptor beta chain was sequenced during a study of lymphopenia after photon versus proton radiotherapy. This table comes from immunoSEQ multiplex PCR, and its TCRdb copy is limited to in-frame clones, with some not included. Of tens of thousands of clones listed, more than 75% are singletons. Points from the study as a whole: Under photons, naive T cells and diversity fell while effector/memory populations rose. A bigger post-nadir fall in TCR diversity correlated inversely with survival time in deceased patients.

CDR3 length: 12 amino acids. Germline-derived CDR1 and CDR2 are SEHNR and FQNEAQ (reference sequence). The germline V and J ends were trimmed by 1 base and 6 bases, with 6 bases remaining between them. As to this clone: Its target is not known.

The chain links TRBV7-9 to TRBJ1-2; weak D call: TRBD1 (5 bases). The TCR comes from a man older than 75 with esophageal cancer. The sample here was peripheral blood, taken from a patient treated with proton-based radiotherapy. This CDR3 reads CASSLEGHGYTF. CDR3 coding DNA: TGTGCCAGCAGCTTAGAGGGACATGGCTACACCTTC.